These 25 T cell receptor beta chains share one sample of origin, sequenced in a study of blood T cell repertoires in COVID-19. Method: immunoSEQ multiplex PCR; TCRdb's copy keeps in-frame clones and lacks some. The profile covers some 200,000 clones, with 89% appearing a single time and more than 4.5% taken by the ten largest. Sequenced material: peripheral blood. The receptors derive from a woman aged 40 to 50 with acute or convalescent COVID-19.

The rearrangement joins TRBV5-5 to TRBJ1-1, with 7 bases identical to TRBD1. The CDR3 is 13 residues long. Trimming cost V 4 bases and J 5 bases; bases outside gene matches: 5. Germline V lookup: CDR1 SGHKS, CDR2 YYEKEE (reference sequence). CDR3 residues: CASSPQGRTEAFF. CDR3 DNA: TGTGCCAGCAGCCCACAGGGGCGTACTGAAGCTTTCTTT.

The V call is TRBV19, the J call TRBJ2-3; a possible D gene is TRBD1 (6 bases). Trimming removed 4 bases at V and 6 bases at J, with 14 bases between. CDR1 and CDR2 from the germline V gene are LNHDA and SQIVND (reference sequence). The CDR3 covers 14 residues. The CDR3 here is CASSRQVLDDTQYF. The CDR3 DNA reads as TGTGCCAGTAGTAGACAGGTATTGGACGATACGCAGTATTTT.

This clone has only one observation. The V gene is TRBV24-1, the J gene TRBJ2-3; the D is unclear. Germline CDR1 KGHDR, CDR2 SFDVKD. The ends were cut back, 4 bases at V and 3 bases at J, with 7 bases in the middle. CDR3 size: 13 residues. DNA of the CDR3: TGTGCCACCAGTGAAGACGGGACAGATACGCAGTATTTT. It codes for CATSEDGTDTQYF.

This rearrangement joins TRBV19 to TRBJ2-3; 8 bases align to TRBD2. Germline assignment: CDR1 LNHDA and CDR2 SQIVND (reference sequence). This CDR3 comprises 16 residues. The J segment lost 3 bases and the V segment lost 6 bases, leaving 11 bases of the junction unmatched. DNA for the CDR3: TGTGCCAGTAGGCCCATCGCGGCGGGGGGTACAGATACGCAGTATTTT. The encoded protein is CASRPIAAGGTDTQYF. Supplemented by reference TRBV19 and TRBJ2-3, the full variable domain reads DGGITQSPKYLFRKEGQNVTLSCEQNLNHDAMYWYRQDPGQGLRLIYYSQIVNDFQKGDIAEGYSVSREKKESFPLTVTSAQKNPTAFYLCASRPIAAGGTDTQYFGPGTRLTVL.

V is TRBV28 and J is TRBJ1-4; 8 bases are shared with TRBD1. The CDR3 consists of 15 residues. Germline assignment: CDR1 MDHEN and CDR2 SYDVKM. The V segment lost 5 bases and the J segment 5 bases; nucleotides outside the gene matches: 7. CDR3 sequence reads: CASSPGDRLNEKLFF. The DNA for the CDR3 is TGTGCCAGCAGTCCCGGGGACAGGCTAAATGAAAAACTGTTTTTT.

This chain uses TRBV7-2 with TRBJ2-3, with TRBD1 identical over 9 bases. The CDR3 consists of 13 residues. CDR1 and CDR2 from the germline V gene are SGHTA and FQGNSA. CDR3: CASGTGRTDTQYF. CDR3 nucleotide sequence: TGTGCGAGCGGGACAGGGCGGACAGATACGCAGTATTTT.

This clone was observed a single time. The rearrangement uses TRBV2 and TRBJ1-1; D gene unclear. Trimming left V 1 base short and J 11 bases short, with 14 bases between. The CDR3 covers 13 residues. The V gene's germline CDR1 is SNHLY and CDR2 FYNNEI. In nucleotides, the CDR3 is TGTGCCAGCAGTGAAGTGGGAGGGAGTTGGGCTTTCTTT. It is translated as CASSEVGGSWAFF.

The V and J genes are TRBV5-1 and TRBJ1-2, with 11 bases that match TRBD1. The CDR3 length is 14 residues. The ends lost 0 bases at V and 7 bases at J; junction bases unmatched: 2. Germline V gene sequence: CDR1 SGHRS, CDR2 YFSETQ. The CDR3 DNA reads as TGCGCCAGCAGCTTGGGGACAGGGGGCTCTGGCTACACCTTC. This codes for CASSLGTGGSGYTF.

This chain links TRBV5-1 with TRBJ1-2, with D perhaps TRBD1 (5 bases). The CDR3 runs to 15 residues. Germline V gives CDR1 SGHRS, CDR2 YFSETQ. V gave up 6 bases and J gave up 3 bases, with 18 bases separating them. CDR3 in amino acids: CASNPTGSGDYGYTF. DNA of the CDR3: TGCGCCAGCAACCCTACGGGTTCGGGGGACTATGGCTACACCTTC.

A single count supports this clone. V usage is TRBV11-2 and J usage is TRBJ1-4; D is uncertain. Trimming removed 3 bases from V and 4 bases from J, with 12 bases in between. Germline V CDR1 and CDR2: SGHAT, FQNNGV. This CDR3 comprises 15 residues. CDR3: CASSFMSGINEKLFF. The CDR3 coding sequence is TGTGCCAGCAGCTTCATGTCGGGGATTAATGAAAAACTGTTTTTT.

This chain links TRBV6-4 with TRBJ1-1, with D possibly being TRBD1 (6 bases). Trimming removed 4 bases from V and 0 bases from J, with 9 bases in between. Looked up from germline, CDR1 is MRHNA and CDR2 is SNTAGT. The CDR3 loop spans 14 amino acids. CDR3 DNA sequence: TGTGCCAGCAGTGTTGACAGGATGAACACTGAAGCTTTCTTT. This encodes CASSVDRMNTEAFF.

The chain is built from TRBV2 and TRBJ1-2, with D hard to call. CDR3 length: 12 residues. Germline V gene data show CDR1 as SNHLY and CDR2 as FYNNEI. Trimming took 4 bases from V and 1 from J, leaving 4 bases between them. CDR3 protein: CASSAVNYGYTF. Written as DNA, the CDR3 is TGTGCCAGCAGTGCTGTTAACTATGGCTACACCTTC.

The chain is built from TRBV5-6 and TRBJ1-4, with D perhaps matching TRBD1 (5 bases). The CDR3 sequence is 16 residues long. V dropped 0 bases and J dropped 2 bases, with 11 bases sitting between them. Germline V gene lookup returns CDR1 SGHDT and CDR2 YYEEEE. CDR3 loop: CASSLAREATNEKLFF. The CDR3 DNA sequence: TGTGCCAGCAGCTTGGCCAGGGAGGCCACTAATGAAAAACTGTTTTTT.

The J gene is TRBJ2-3, the V gene TRBV5-4, with 9 nucleotides matching TRBD2. With V trimmed by 3 bases and J by 4 bases, 3 bases remained unmatched. Germline CDR1 reads SGHNT; CDR2 reads YYREEE (reference sequence). The CDR3 contains 14 residues. The CDR3 protein is CASSSASGADTQYF. In nucleotides, the CDR3 is TGTGCCAGCAGCTCGGCTAGCGGGGCAGATACGCAGTATTTT. The variable domain in full, with the rest retrieved from reference TRBV5-4 and TRBJ2-3, is ETGVTQSPTHLIKTRGQQVTLRCSSQSGHNTVSWYQQALGQGPQFIFQYYREEENGRGNFPPRFSGLQFPNYSSELNVNALELDDSALYLCASSSASGADTQYFGPGTRLTVL.

This chain joins TRBV2 and TRBJ1-1, with a weak D call TRBD1 (6 bases). CDR1 is SNHLY, CDR2 FYNNEI, per germline. The CDR3 consists of 13 residues. Trimming stripped 7 bases from V and 10 bases from J, with 19 bases between. The CDR3 region has the DNA TGTGCCAGCACTTGGGGGGGCAGAGTGGGAGCTTTCTTT. This sequence encodes CASTWGGRVGAFF.

The rearrangement uses TRBV30 and TRBJ1-5, with a tentative D call TRBD1 (6 bases). This CDR3 comprises 16 residues. CDR1 is GTSNPN, CDR2 SVGIG, per germline (reference sequence). Trimming stripped 4 bases from V and 0 bases from J, with 16 bases between. The CDR3 spells CAWTEQGMYSNQPQHF. For the CDR3, the DNA is TGTGCCTGGACCGAGCAGGGGATGTATAGCAATCAGCCCCAGCATTTT.

This clone was recorded a few times. This chain uses TRBV19 with TRBJ1-4, with 7 bases identical to TRBD1. This CDR3 has 16 residues. Trimming removed 4 bases from V and 7 bases from J; junction bases left unmatched: 12. From germline, CDR1 is LNHDA and CDR2 SQIVND (reference sequence). CDR3 bases: TGTGCCAGTAGTACAACTAAGGGACAGAGTTTTGAAAAACTGTTTTTT. The encoded protein is CASSTTKGQSFEKLFF.

V and J are TRBV30 and TRBJ1-4, with 9 positions matching TRBD1. The CDR3 extends over 15 amino acids. Germline V gene sequence: CDR1 GTSNPN, CDR2 SVGIG (reference sequence). V was pared by 7 bases and J by 2 bases, with 8 bases of the junction left unmatched. In DNA form, the CDR3 reads TGTGCCTTTGAACAGGGGGCGCTTACTAATGAAAAACTGTTTTTT. Translation: CAFEQGALTNEKLFF.

The chain recombines TRBV25-1 with TRBJ1-1; 8 bases agree with TRBD1. Germline values: CDR1 MGHDK, CDR2 SYGVNS. This CDR3 spans 16 amino acids. V lost 0 bases to trimming and J lost 8 bases; unmatched junction nucleotides: 11. The CDR3, as DNA: TGTGCCAGCAGTGAATATCGGGCAGGGGGCTCGGGGGAAGCTTTCTTT. Its translation is CASSEYRAGGSGEAFF.

This sequence joins TRBV12-3 or TRBV12-4 and TRBJ1-2; 7 nucleotides agree with TRBD1. This CDR3 has 13 residues. V lost 6 bases, J lost 4 bases, and 5 bases stayed unmatched. The CDR3 here is CASSRQGPYGYTF. The CDR3 DNA sequence: TGTGCCAGCAGCCGACAGGGCCCCTATGGCTACACCTTC.

This chain connects TRBV27 to TRBJ1-2; the D gene is possibly TRBD1 (5 bases). CDR3 length equals 13 residues. V was trimmed by 0 bases and J by 7 bases, leaving 9 bases between them. CDR1 is MNHEY and CDR2 is SMNVEV in the germline V gene (reference sequence). The CDR3 spells CASSLSRGSGYTF. CDR3 DNA sequence: TGTGCCAGCAGTTTATCGCGGGGGAGTGGCTACACCTTC.

The genes are TRBV7-3 and TRBJ2-3; D might be TRBD2 (6 bases). CDR3 length equals 14 residues. From germline, CDR1 is SGHTA and CDR2 FQGTGA. V was cut by 3 bases and J by 0 bases, with 7 bases left in between. CDR3 coding DNA: TGTGCCAGCAGCTTGGCGGGGAGCACAGATACGCAGTATTTT. Translating it yields CASSLAGSTDTQYF.

The chain combines TRBV2 with TRBJ1-2; no clear D gene. This CDR3 spans 15 amino acids. The V and J ends lost 7 bases and 5 bases respectively, with 20 bases between them. The germline V gene encodes CDR1 SNHLY and CDR2 FYNNEI. The CDR3 loop is CASTPREGDEYGYTF. The CDR3 nucleotides are TGTGCCAGCACCCCCCGGGAGGGAGACGAATATGGCTACACCTTC.

The chain links TRBV7-3 to TRBJ2-3; tentative D call: TRBD2 (5 bases). V dropped 5 bases and J dropped 0 bases, with 9 bases sitting between them. The CDR3 length is 14 residues. Looked up from germline, CDR1 is SGHTA and CDR2 is FQGTGA. CDR3 DNA: TGTGCCAGCAGCGTAGCTAGCAGCACAGATACGCAGTATTTT. This codes for CASSVASSTDTQYF. Variable domain in full (rest from reference TRBV7-3 and TRBJ2-3): GAGVSQTPSNKVTEKGKYVELRCDPISGHTALYWYRQSLGQGPEFLIYFQGTGAADDSGLPNDRFFAVRPEGSVSTLKIQRTERGDSAVYLCASSVASSTDTQYFGPGTRLTVL.

J is TRBJ1-1 and V is TRBV11-2; the D is unclear. CDR1 SGHAT and CDR2 FQNNGV come from the germline V gene. This CDR3 comprises 11 residues. Trimming took off 6 bases at V and 5 bases at J, with 7 bases between the two ends. Written as DNA, the CDR3 is TGTGCCAGCAGGAGAGGAACTGAAGCTTTCTTT. It codes for CASRRGTEAFF.